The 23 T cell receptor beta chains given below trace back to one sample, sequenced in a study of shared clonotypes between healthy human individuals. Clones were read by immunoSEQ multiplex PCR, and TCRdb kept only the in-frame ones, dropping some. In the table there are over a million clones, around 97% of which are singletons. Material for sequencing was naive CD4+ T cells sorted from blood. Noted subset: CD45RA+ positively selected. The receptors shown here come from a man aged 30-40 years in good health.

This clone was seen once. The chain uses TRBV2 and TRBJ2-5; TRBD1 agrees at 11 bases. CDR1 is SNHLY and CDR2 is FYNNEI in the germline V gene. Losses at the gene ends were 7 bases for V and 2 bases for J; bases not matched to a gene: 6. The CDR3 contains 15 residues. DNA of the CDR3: TGTGCCAGCAATCAGGACAGGGGGCGACAAGAGACCCAGTACTTC. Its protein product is CASNQDRGRQETQYF. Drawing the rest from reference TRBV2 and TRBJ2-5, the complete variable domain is EPEVTQTPSHQVTQMGQEVILRCVPISNHLYFYWYRQILGQKVEFLVSFYNNEISEKSEIFDDQFSVERPDGSNFTLKIRSTKLEDSAMYFCASNQDRGRQETQYFGPGTRLLVL.

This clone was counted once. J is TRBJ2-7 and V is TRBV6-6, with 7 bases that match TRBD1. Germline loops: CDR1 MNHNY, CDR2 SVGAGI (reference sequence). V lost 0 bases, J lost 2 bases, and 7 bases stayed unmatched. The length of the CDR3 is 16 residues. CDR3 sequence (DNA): TGTGCCAGCAGTTACTCTTTACAGGGGAGACCCTACGAGCAGTACTTC. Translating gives CASSYSLQGRPYEQYF.

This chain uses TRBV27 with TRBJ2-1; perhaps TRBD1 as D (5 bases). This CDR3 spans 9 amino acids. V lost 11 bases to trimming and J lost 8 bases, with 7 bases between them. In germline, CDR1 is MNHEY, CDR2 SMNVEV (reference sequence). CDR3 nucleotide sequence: TGTGCCGTAGGGGATGAGCAGTTCTTC. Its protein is CAVGDEQFF.

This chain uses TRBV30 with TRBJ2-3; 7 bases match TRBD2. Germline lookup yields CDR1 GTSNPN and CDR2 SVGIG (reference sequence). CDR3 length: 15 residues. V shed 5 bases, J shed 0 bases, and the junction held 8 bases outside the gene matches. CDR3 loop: CAWGPGGSSTDTQYF. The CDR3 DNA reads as TGTGCCTGGGGCCCCGGCGGGAGTAGCACAGATACGCAGTATTTT.

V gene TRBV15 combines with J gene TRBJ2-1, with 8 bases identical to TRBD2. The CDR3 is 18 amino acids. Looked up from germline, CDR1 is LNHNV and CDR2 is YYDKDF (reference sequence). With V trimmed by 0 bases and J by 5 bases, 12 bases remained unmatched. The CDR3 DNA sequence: TGTGCCACCAGCAGAGAGGGGCTAGCGGGCTTCCCAGACAATGAGCAGTTCTTC. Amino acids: CATSREGLAGFPDNEQFF.

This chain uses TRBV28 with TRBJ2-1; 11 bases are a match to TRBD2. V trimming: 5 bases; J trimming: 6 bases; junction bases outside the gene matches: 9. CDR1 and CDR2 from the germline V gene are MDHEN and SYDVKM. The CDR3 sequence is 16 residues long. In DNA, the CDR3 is TGTGCCAGCAGTCGATCAGGGGGACTAGCGGTCAATGAGCAGTTCTTC. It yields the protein CASSRSGGLAVNEQFF.

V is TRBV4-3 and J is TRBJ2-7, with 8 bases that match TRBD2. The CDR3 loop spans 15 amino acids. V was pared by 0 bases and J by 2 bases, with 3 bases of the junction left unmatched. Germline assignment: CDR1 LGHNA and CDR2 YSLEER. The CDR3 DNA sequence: TGCGCCAGCAGCCAAGAACTAGCGGTTCCCTACGAGCAGTACTTC. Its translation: CASSQELAVPYEQYF.

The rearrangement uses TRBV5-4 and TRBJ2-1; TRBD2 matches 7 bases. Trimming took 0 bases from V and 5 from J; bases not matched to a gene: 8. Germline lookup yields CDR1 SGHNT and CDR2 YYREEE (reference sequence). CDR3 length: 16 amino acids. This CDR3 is CASSLVRTSENNEQFF. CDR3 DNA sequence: TGTGCCAGCAGCTTGGTTCGCACTAGCGAGAACAATGAGCAGTTCTTC.

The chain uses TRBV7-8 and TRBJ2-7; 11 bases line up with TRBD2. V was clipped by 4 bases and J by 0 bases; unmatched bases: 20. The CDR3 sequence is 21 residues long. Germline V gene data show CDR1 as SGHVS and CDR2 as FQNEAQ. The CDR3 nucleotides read TGTGCCAGCAGCTCAATGCGGATCGCTAGCGGGAGGACCCGACACTCCTACGAGCAGTACTTC. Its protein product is CASSSMRIASGRTRHSYEQYF. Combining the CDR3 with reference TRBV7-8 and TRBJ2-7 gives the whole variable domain GAGVSQSPRYKVAKRGQDVALRCDPISGHVSLFWYQQALGQGPEFLTYFQNEAQLDKSGLPSDRFFAERPEGSVSTLKIQRTQQEDSAVYLCASSSMRIASGRTRHSYEQYFGPGTRLTVT.

DNA of the CDR3: TGTGCCACCAGCAGAGATCAGGGACTAGCGGGCCCCGGGGAGCTGTTTTTT. Translation: CATSRDQGLAGPGELFF. The genes are TRBV15 and TRBJ2-2, with 12 bases fitting TRBD2. This CDR3 comprises 17 residues. Germline V gene lookup returns CDR1 LNHNV and CDR2 YYDKDF (reference sequence). The junction had 5 bases not matched to a gene; V was cut back by 0 bases and J by 6 bases.

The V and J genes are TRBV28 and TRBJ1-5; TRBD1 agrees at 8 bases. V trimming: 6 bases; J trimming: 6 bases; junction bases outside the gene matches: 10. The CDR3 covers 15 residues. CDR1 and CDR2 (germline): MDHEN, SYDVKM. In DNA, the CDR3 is TGTGCCAGCAGGATGGACAGGGATGGTAGTCAGCCCCAGCATTTT. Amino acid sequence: CASRMDRDGSQPQHF.

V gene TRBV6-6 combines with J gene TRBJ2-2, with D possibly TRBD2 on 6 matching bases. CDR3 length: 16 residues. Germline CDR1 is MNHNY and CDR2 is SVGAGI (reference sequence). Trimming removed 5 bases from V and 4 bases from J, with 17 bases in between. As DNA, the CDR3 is TGTGCCAGCAGTCCCGGGGGACTGCCGGGCACCGGGGAGCTGTTTTTT. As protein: CASSPGGLPGTGELFF.

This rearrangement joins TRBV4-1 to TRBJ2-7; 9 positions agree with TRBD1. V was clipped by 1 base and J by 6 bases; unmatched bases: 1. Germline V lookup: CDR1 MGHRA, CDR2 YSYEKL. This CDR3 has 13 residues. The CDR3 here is CASSQATGGEQYF. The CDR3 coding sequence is TGCGCCAGCAGCCAAGCGACAGGGGGCGAGCAGTACTTC.

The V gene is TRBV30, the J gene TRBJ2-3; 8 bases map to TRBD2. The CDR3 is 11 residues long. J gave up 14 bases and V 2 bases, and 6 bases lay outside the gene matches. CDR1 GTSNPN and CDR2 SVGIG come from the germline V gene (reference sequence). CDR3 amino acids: CAWSMTSDVYF. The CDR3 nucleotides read TGTGCCTGGAGTATGACTAGCGATGTGTATTTT.

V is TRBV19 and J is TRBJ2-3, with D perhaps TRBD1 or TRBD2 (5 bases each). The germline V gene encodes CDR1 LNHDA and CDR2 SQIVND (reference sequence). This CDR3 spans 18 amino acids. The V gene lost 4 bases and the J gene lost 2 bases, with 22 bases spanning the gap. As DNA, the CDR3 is TGTGCCAGTAGTACCCTGGGACGCGCTCTTGAGTTCACAGATACGCAGTATTTT. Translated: CASSTLGRALEFTDTQYF.

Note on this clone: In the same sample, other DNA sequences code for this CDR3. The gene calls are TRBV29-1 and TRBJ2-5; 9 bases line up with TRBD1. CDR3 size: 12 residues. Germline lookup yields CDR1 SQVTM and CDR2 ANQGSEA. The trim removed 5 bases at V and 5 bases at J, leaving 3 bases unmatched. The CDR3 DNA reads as TGCAGCGTTACAGGGGGCCAGGAGACCCAGTACTTC. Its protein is CSVTGGQETQYF.

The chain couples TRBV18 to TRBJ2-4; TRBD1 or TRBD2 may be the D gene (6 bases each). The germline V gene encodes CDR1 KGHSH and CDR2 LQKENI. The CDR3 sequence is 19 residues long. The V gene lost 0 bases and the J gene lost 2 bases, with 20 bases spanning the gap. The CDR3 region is CASSPPETRGLSTKNIQYF. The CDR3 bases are TGTGCCAGCTCACCACCGGAGACCAGGGGACTTAGCACCAAAAACATTCAGTACTTC.

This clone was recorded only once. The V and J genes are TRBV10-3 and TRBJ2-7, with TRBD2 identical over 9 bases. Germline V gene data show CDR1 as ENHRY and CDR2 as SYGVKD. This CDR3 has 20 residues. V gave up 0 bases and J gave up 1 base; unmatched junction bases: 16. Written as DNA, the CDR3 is TGTGCCATCAGTGAGTCATACTTAACTCAGCGGGAGGCCCTTTCCTACGAGCAGTACTTC. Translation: CAISESYLTQREALSYEQYF.

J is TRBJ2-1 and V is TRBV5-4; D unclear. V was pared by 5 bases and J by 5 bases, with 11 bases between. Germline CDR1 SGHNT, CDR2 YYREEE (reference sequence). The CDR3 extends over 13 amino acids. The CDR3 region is CASRTMNDNEQFF. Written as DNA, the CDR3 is TGTGCCAGCAGGACCATGAATGACAATGAGCAGTTCTTC.

The CDR3 DNA sequence: TGTGCCAGCAGCTTGGGGGAGACTAGCGGCTCATCCTACAATGAGCAGTTCTTC. This encodes CASSLGETSGSSYNEQFF. The chain employs TRBV11-3 and TRBJ2-1, with 9 bases lining up with TRBD2. Germline V CDR1 and CDR2: SGHNT, YENEEA. V was pared by 3 bases and J by 1 base, with 10 bases of the junction left unmatched. CDR3 size: 18 residues.

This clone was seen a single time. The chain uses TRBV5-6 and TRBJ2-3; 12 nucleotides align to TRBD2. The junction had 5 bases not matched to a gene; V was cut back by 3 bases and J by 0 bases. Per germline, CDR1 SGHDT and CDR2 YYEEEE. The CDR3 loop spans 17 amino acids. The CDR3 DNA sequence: TGTGCCAGCAGCTATATAACTAGCGGGAGGAGCACAGATACGCAGTATTTT. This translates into CASSYITSGRSTDTQYF.

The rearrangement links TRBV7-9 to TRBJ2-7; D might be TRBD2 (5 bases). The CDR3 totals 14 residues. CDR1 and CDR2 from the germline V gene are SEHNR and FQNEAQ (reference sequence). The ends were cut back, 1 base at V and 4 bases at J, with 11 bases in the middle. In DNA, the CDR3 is TGTGCCAGCAGCTTAGGGGCAGAGCGGTACGAGCAGTACTTC. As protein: CASSLGAERYEQYF.

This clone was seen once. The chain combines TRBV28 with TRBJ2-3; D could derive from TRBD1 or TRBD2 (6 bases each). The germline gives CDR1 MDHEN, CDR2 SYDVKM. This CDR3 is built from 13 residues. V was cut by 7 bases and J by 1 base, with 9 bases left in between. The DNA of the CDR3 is TGTGCCAGCACCCGGGGGCGCACAGATACGCAGTATTTT. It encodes CASTRGRTDTQYF.